This record covers a single T cell receptor (beta chain). The CDR3 is 12 residues long. Germline lookup yields CDR1 MNHEY and CDR2 SMNVEV (reference sequence). The V end lost 6 bases, the J end lost 6 bases, and 11 bases lay between the germline ends. This sample stems from a study of blood T cell repertoires in COVID-19. Study details: Specimens from acute and convalescent COVID-19 originated in the United States, Italy and Spain. T cells, B-cell-depleted T cells, or PBMCs provided the cDNA or gDNA that served as material.

In the original processing: Researchers report that nucleated cell counts were estimated from reference gene primer amplification. The repertoire was sequenced with immunoSEQ multiplex PCR; TCRdb's copy has only in-frame clones and lacks some. V, J and clone size reflect that table, while D and trimming were determined from the DNA. Seen here are 100,000 or so clones, about four fifths observed once, and the top ten hold 10%. Source material: peripheral blood. The V gene is TRBV27, the J gene TRBJ1-1, with D perhaps matching TRBD1 (5 bases). The TCR originated in a human donor in a cohort sampled during active COVID-19. The CDR3 reads CASRAGASEAFF. CDR3 coding DNA: TGTGCCAGCAGAGCTGGGGCTTCTGAAGCTTTCTTT.